This TCR beta chain is drawn from a study of identical twins' blood T cells. Study as a whole: About six alpha and about 6 beta libraries together yielded some 50 million reads.

Likely shared infections and vaccines: all three twin pairs were reared together. Each TCR cDNA library carried sample-specific barcodes on both ends. Using its own MiXCR run on the 5' RACE reads, TCRdb lists one record per CDR3 protein. The sample consists of roughly 340,000 distinct CDR3 sequences, under 30% of them appearing once. Germline trimming cut 6 bases from V and 6 bases from J; bases unmatched to any gene: 11. Germline-derived CDR1 and CDR2 are MNHEY and SMNVEV (reference sequence). The CDR3 is 16 residues long. Study findings and constraints: Twin similarity might stem from environmental factors, not only genetics.

A word on this clonotype: The target antigen is unknown.

The receptor comes from a woman aged 18-49 years in good health. The specimen was PBMCs. This chain uses TRBV27 with TRBJ2-3, with 11 nucleotides matching TRBD1. CDR3 residues: CASRTIRDRGSDTQYF. The CDR3 coding sequence is TGTGCCAGCAGGACGATTCGGGACAGGGGGTCGGATACGCAGTATTTT.